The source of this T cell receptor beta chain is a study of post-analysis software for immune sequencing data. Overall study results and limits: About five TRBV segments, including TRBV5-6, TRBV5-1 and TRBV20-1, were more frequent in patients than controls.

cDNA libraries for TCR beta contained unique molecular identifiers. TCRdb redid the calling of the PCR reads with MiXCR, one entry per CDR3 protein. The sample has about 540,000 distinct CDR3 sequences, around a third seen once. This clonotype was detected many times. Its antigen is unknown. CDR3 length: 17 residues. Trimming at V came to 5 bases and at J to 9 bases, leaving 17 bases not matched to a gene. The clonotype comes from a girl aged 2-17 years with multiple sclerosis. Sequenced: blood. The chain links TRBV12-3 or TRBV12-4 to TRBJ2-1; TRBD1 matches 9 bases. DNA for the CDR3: TGTGCCAGCAGTCCAAACCGGGACAGGGTTCGCGGTGGTGAGCAGTTCTTC. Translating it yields CASSPNRDRVRGGEQFF.